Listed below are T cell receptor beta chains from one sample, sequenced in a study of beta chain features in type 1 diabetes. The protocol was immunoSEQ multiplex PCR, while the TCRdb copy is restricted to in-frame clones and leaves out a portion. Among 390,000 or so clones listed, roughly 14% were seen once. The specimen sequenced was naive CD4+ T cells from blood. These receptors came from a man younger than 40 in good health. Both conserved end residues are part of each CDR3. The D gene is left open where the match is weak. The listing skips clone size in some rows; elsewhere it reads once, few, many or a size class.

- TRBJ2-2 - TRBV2 CASRAAGDTGNTGELFF TGTGCCAGCAGGGCGGCGGGGGACACGGGGAACACCGGGGAGCTGTTTTTT
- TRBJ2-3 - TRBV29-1 CSVAPRVTDTQYF TGCAGCGTTGCCCCCCGGGTCACAGATACGCAGTATTTT
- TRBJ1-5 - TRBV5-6 CASSLAGRPGIF TGTGCCAGCAGCTTGGCAGGGCGCCCAGGAATTTTT
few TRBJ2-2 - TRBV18 CASSPASLRTGELFF TGTGCCAGCTCACCTGCCTCCCTTAGGACCGGGGAGCTGTTTTTT
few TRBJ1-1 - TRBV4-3 CASSQAGQWVMNTEAFF TGCGCCAGCAGCCAAGCTGGACAGTGGGTGATGAACACTGAAGCTTTCTTT
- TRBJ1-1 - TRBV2 CASIPRTKMNPEAFF TGTGCCAGCATCCCTAGGACAAAAATGAATCCGGAAGCTTTCTTT
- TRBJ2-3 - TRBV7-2 CASSLDGHAGTDTQYF TGTGCCAGCAGCTTAGATGGACACGCAGGCACAGATACGCAGTATTTT
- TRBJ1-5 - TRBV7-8 CASREGMGNQPQHF TGTGCCAGCAGGGAGGGGATGGGCAATCAGCCCCAGCATTTT
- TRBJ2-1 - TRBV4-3 CASSQDVWGAGEQFF TGCGCCAGCAGCCAAGATGTTTGGGGGGCCGGTGAGCAGTTCTTC
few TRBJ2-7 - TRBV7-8 CASSLARGGEQYF TGTGCCAGCAGCTTAGCGCGAGGCGGCGAGCAGTACTTC
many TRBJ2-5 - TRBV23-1 CASSREETQYF TGCGCCAGCAGTCGCGAGGAGACCCAGTACTTC
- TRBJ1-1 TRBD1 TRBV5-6 CASSRGQSARAFF TGTGCCAGCAGCCGGGGACAGTCGGCTCGCGCTTTCTTT
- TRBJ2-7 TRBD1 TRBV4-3 CASSLGTGRTYEQYF TGCGCCAGCAGCCTTGGGACAGGTCGTACCTACGAGCAGTACTTC
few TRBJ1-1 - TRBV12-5 CASGETEFMNTEAFF TGTGCTAGTGGGGAGACGGAGTTCATGAACACTGAAGCTTTCTTT
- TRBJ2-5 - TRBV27 CASSLSNRVARETQYF TGTGCCAGCAGTTTATCGAACAGGGTCGCTCGAGAGACCCAGTACTTC
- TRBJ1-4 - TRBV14 CASSQGRITPEKLFF TGTGCCAGCAGCCAAGGAAGAATCACTCCGGAAAAACTGTTTTTT
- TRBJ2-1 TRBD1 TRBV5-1 CASSHRGFENNEQFF TGCGCCAGCAGCCACAGGGGTTTTGAGAACAATGAGCAGTTCTTC